The clone carrying this T cell receptor beta chain was seen a single time. Trimming left V 6 bases short and J 9 bases short, with 6 bases between. CDR3 length: 10 amino acids. From germline, CDR1 is MDHEN and CDR2 SYDVKM. TCRdb's table, derived via immunoSEQ multiplex PCR, lists solely in-frame clones and lacks some. The sample lists 61,000 or so clones, 81% occurring once. The record originates from a study of T cells in tuberculosis. After thawing and overnight rest, PBMC were stained with GMM-loaded CD1B tetramer, viability dye and anti-CD3 for sorting. The CD1B tetramers carried C32 glucose monomycolate purified from Rhodococcus equi.

The sequence derives from an adult woman with latent tuberculosis. The sequencing input was CD1b-GMM tetramer-negative cells sorted from PBMCs. This sequence joins TRBV28 and TRBJ1-5; D perhaps matches TRBD1 (5 bases). CDR3 region: CASSQGPQHF. Here the CDR3 DNA reads TGTGCCAGCAGCCAGGGGCCCCAGCATTTT.